This T cell receptor (beta chain) was identified during a study of identical twins. This clonotype showed up just a few times. Its target is not known. V was clipped by 8 bases and J by 6 bases, with 11 bases between them. CDR1 is SEHNR, CDR2 FQNEAQ, per germline (reference sequence). This CDR3 contains 11 residues. One entry per CDR3 protein, called by TCRdb with MiXCR from the 5' RACE reads. This repertoire shows hundreds of thousands of distinct CDR3 sequences, about 20% found once; its top ten account for 4% to 5.5%. Findings and limits, study-wide: Fewer insertions were carried by abundant cord blood beta clonotypes, but none was seen in memory repertoires.

These sequences were also reported in another study, on T cells expressing NK-cell markers. That report notes: Out of eight donors sequenced, seven tested HCMV-seropositive and the remaining one seronegative. Dominance of the CD3+CD56-NKG2C+ fraction by these clonotypes also held in a few donors. Whether expanded NKG2C+ T cell clones were HCMV specific stayed uncertain.

The source of this sequence is a young woman in good health. The chain couples TRBV7-9 to TRBJ2-7, with D unclear. Sequencing was done on a sample of PBMCs. The CDR3 bases are TGTGCCAGCGGCCGGGCCCTCGAGCAGTACTTC. Amino acids: CASGRALEQYF.